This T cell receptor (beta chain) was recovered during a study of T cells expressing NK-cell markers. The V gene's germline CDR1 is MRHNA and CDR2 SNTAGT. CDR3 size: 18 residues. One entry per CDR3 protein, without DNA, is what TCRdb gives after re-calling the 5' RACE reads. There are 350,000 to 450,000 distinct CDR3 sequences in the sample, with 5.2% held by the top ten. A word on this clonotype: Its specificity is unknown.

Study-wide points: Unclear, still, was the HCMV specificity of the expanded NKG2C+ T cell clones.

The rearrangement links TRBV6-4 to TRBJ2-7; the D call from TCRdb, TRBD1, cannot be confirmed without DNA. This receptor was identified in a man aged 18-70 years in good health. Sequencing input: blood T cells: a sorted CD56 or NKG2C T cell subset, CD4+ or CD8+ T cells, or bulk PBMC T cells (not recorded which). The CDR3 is CASILPRLGHRVGYEQYF.